Below are 29 T cell receptor beta chains sequenced from a single sample in a study of T cells after yellow fever vaccination. MiXCR, applied by TCRdb to the 5' RACE reads, yields one record per CDR3 protein. The sample gives 110,000 or so distinct CDR3 sequences, approximately 7.1% of which show up once; around 2.6% is in the top ten. Sequenced here: CD4+ T cells sorted from PBMCs, sampled 45 days after the first yellow fever vaccination. The receptors here all came from a young man who received the YFV17D yellow fever vaccine.

This clonotype was observed at least ten times. CDR3 coding DNA: TGCAGTGCTAGAAAGGGCTTCGATCAGCCCCAGCATTTT. It yields the protein CSARKGFDQPQHF. The chain combines TRBV20-1 with TRBJ1-5; D is ambiguous. Trimming pared 2 bases from V and 5 bases from J, leaving 10 bases between. Per germline, CDR1 DFQATT and CDR2 SNEGSKA (reference sequence). CDR3 size: 13 residues.

This clonotype was counted many times. This sequence joins TRBV7-2 and TRBJ2-1, with 13 bases identical to TRBD2. The CDR3 spans 17 residues. J lost 0 bases, V lost 5 bases, and 4 bases had no gene match. Germline loops: CDR1 SGHTA, CDR2 FQGNSA. The CDR3 reads CASSRTSGGISYNEQFF. Here the CDR3 DNA reads TGTGCCAGCAGCCGGACTAGCGGGGGAATCTCCTACAATGAGCAGTTCTTC. Drawing the rest from reference TRBV7-2 and TRBJ2-1, the complete variable domain is GAGVSQSPSNKVTEKGKDVELRCDPISGHTALYWYRQSLGQGLEFLIYFQGNSAPDKSGLPSDRFSAERTGGSVSTLTIQRTQQEDSAVYLCASSRTSGGISYNEQFFGPGTRLTVL.

This clonotype was found many times. The chain is built from TRBV6-2 or TRBV6-3 and TRBJ2-5, with TRBD1 matching 8 bases. The germline V gene encodes CDR1 MNHEY and CDR2 SVGEGT. J lost 5 bases, V lost 3 bases, and 5 bases had no gene match. The CDR3 extends over 14 amino acids. CDR3 sequence: CASSYRQGSETQYF. The CDR3 nucleotides are TGTGCCAGCAGTTATCGACAGGGGTCGGAGACCCAGTACTTC.

In regard to this clonotype: A much larger clone sits a single nucleotide away, making a read error possible. The chain is built from TRBV9 and TRBJ2-5, with TRBD2 as a possible D gene (6 bases). Germline V gene lookup returns CDR1 SGDLS and CDR2 YYNGEE. This CDR3 comprises 14 residues. V was cut by 1 base and J by 2 bases, with 9 bases left in between. The CDR3 loop reads CASSVWGEQETQYF. The CDR3 DNA sequence: TGTGCCAGCAGCGTATGGGGGGAACAAGAGACCCAGTACTTC.

This clonotype has more than one count but fewer than ten. This chain links TRBV11-2 with TRBJ2-5; D could derive from TRBD1 or TRBD2 (7 bases each). This CDR3 is 18 amino acids long. V lost 5 bases to trimming and J lost 2 bases, with 24 bases between them. CDR1 SGHAT and CDR2 FQNNGV come from the germline V gene. The CDR3 loop reads CASSLRQGGKEGQETQYF. CDR3 coding DNA: TGTGCCAGCAGCCTTCGACAGGGAGGGAAGGAGGGGCAAGAGACCCAGTACTTC.

This clonotype has a count of ten or more. The CDR3 region is CSASTFKSGGSREKLFF. The CDR3 nucleotides are TGCAGTGCTAGTACCTTTAAGTCAGGGGGATCCCGTGAAAAACTGTTTTTT. This chain uses TRBV20-1 with TRBJ1-4; TRBD1 agrees at 7 bases. V lost 3 bases to trimming and J lost 7 bases; unmatched junction nucleotides: 17. CDR3 length: 17 residues. Germline CDR1 DFQATT, CDR2 SNEGSKA (reference sequence).

This clonotype has a count of ten or more. The J gene is TRBJ2-5, the V gene TRBV18, with D uncertain. Germline CDR1 KGHSH, CDR2 LQKENI. This CDR3 contains 13 residues. V lost 3 bases and J 7 bases, leaving 12 bases between the germline ends. CDR3 in DNA: TGTGCCAGCTCACCGACGGTTTCGGGGACCCAGTACTTC. Translation: CASSPTVSGTQYF.

There are many counts of this clonotype. The chain combines TRBV6-5 with TRBJ2-7, with D possibly matching TRBD2 (7 bases). CDR3 size: 15 residues. Trimming removed 1 base at V and 3 bases at J, with 13 bases between. In germline, CDR1 is MNHEY, CDR2 SVGAGI. The CDR3 sequence is CASSYWAGDYYEQYF. For the CDR3, the DNA is TGTGCCAGCAGTTACTGGGCAGGGGACTACTACGAGCAGTACTTC.

This clonotype was recorded many times. The chain links TRBV7-2 to TRBJ1-6; D is undetermined. This CDR3 region has 15 residues. Between the trimmed V and J ends, which lost 1 base and 6 bases, there was a span of 10 bases. Germline CDR1 is SGHTA and CDR2 is FQGNSA. The DNA of the CDR3 is TGTGCCAGCAGCTTAGGACGCTCGTTTAATTCACCCCTCCACTTT. Amino acid sequence: CASSLGRSFNSPLHF.

This clonotype appeared many times. The chain is built from TRBV2 and TRBJ2-5; 7 bases align to TRBD1. Germline CDR1 reads SNHLY; CDR2 reads FYNNEI. After removal of 7 bases from V and 2 bases from J, the junction contained 4 bases not matched to a gene. The CDR3 contains 13 residues. The CDR3 region is CASTPGQQETQYF. CDR3 nucleotides: TGTGCCAGCACCCCGGGACAGCAAGAGACCCAGTACTTC.

This clonotype has at least ten counts. The CDR3 is CASSHAGGANVLTF. The CDR3 nucleotides read TGTGCCAGCAGTCACGCGGGGGGGGCCAACGTCCTGACTTTC. V usage is TRBV12-3 or TRBV12-4 and J usage is TRBJ2-6, with D perhaps matching TRBD2 (6 bases). This CDR3 has 14 residues. With 5 bases removed from V and 4 bases from J, the gap between germline ends came to 9 bases.

This clonotype was recorded many times. The chain is built from TRBV18 and TRBJ2-4; possibly TRBD1 for D (7 bases). V was pared by 0 bases and J by 4 bases, with 13 bases between. Germline CDR1 is KGHSH and CDR2 is LQKENI. The CDR3 has 16 amino acids. The CDR3 here is CASSPPGGGPKNIQYF. CDR3 coding DNA: TGTGCCAGCTCACCACCTGGAGGGGGCCCGAAAAACATTCAGTACTTC.

The table lists this clonotype with many counts. The chain recombines TRBV15 with TRBJ2-4, with D tentatively TRBD2 (5 bases). V was trimmed by 5 bases and J by 3 bases, leaving 17 bases between them. The CDR3 extends over 16 amino acids. CDR1 LNHNV and CDR2 YYDKDF come from the germline V gene (reference sequence). The CDR3 protein is CATSPPLREGKNIQYF. CDR3 nucleotide sequence: TGTGCCACCAGCCCTCCACTGAGGGAAGGCAAAAACATTCAGTACTTC.

In its sample, this clonotype was seen many times. The chain combines TRBV28 with TRBJ2-7; TRBD2 is a possible D gene (6 bases). Germline V gene data show CDR1 as MDHEN and CDR2 as SYDVKM. V was shortened by 4 bases and J by 12 bases, with 22 bases between the two germline ends. CDR3 length: 14 amino acids. For the CDR3, the DNA is TGTGCCAGCAGTTCCTCGGGTATTGGGACTTACGTGTACGTC. This codes for CASSSSGIGTYVYV.

This clonotype was seen repeatedly, ten times or more. The chain is built from TRBV3-1 and TRBJ2-5, with TRBD2 matching over 9 bases. V lost 0 bases, J lost 6 bases, and 8 bases stayed unmatched. The germline V gene has CDR1 LGHDT and CDR2 YNNKEL (reference sequence). This CDR3 region has 16 residues. CDR3 sequence reads: CASSQDPAGGGKTQYF. As DNA, the CDR3 is TGTGCCAGCAGCCAAGATCCAGCGGGGGGCGGAAAGACCCAGTACTTC.

This clonotype was seen repeatedly, ten times or more. The chain employs TRBV12-3 or TRBV12-4 and TRBJ2-2, with D possibly matching TRBD1 (6 bases). The ends were cut back, 1 base at V and 2 bases at J, with 11 bases in the middle. The length of the CDR3 is 16 residues. The CDR3 nucleotides read TGTGCCAGCAGTTTAGGACAGGTTACTAACACCGGGGAGCTGTTTTTT. It encodes CASSLGQVTNTGELFF.

Concerning this clonotype itself: Just one base apart from a much larger clone, this may be a read error. The chain links TRBV2 to TRBJ2-1; a possible D gene is TRBD1 (5 bases). CDR3 length equals 14 residues. V lost 5 bases and J lost 9, with 17 bases in between. Germline CDR1 and CDR2: SNHLY and FYNNEI. The CDR3 sequence: CASSLSQGDSEQFF. For the CDR3, the DNA is TGTGCCAGCAGTTTAAGCCAGGGTGATAGTGAGCAGTTCTTC.

This clonotype was counted a single time. The chain is built from TRBV20-1 and TRBJ1-1, with D unresolved. There are 11 residues in the CDR3. From germline, CDR1 is DFQATT and CDR2 SNEGSKA (reference sequence). CDR3 bases: TGCAGCACTCCGGGCGAAACTGAAGCTTTCTTT. Translated, it gives CSTPGETEAFF.

This clonotype was recorded many times. This chain joins TRBV12-3 or TRBV12-4 and TRBJ1-2, with D uncertain. V lost 4 bases to trimming and J lost 2 bases, with 5 bases between them. This CDR3 spans 12 amino acids. In DNA, the CDR3 is TGTGCCAGCAGTTGGGTGAACTATGGCTACACCTTC. Amino acid sequence: CASSWVNYGYTF.

This clonotype has ten or more counts. The chain recombines TRBV20-1 with TRBJ2-3; TRBD2 aligns across 8 bases. The germline CDR1 and CDR2 sequences are DFQATT and SNEGSKA (reference sequence). V lost 0 bases and J lost 4; bases outside the gene matches: 9. The CDR3 has 16 amino acids. CDR3 loop: CSARDSRRGGPDTQYF. In DNA form, the CDR3 reads TGCAGTGCTAGAGATTCGAGACGGGGGGGCCCAGATACGCAGTATTTT.

The chain joins TRBV6-5 to TRBJ1-3; D possibly corresponds to TRBD1 (6 bases). The V and J ends lost 4 bases and 2 bases respectively, with 9 bases between them. The CDR3 runs to 14 residues. The germline V gene has CDR1 MNHEY and CDR2 SVGAGI. The CDR3 DNA follows: TGTGCCAGCAGTTGGGGGGCGGCTGGAAACACCATATATTTT. This translates into CASSWGAAGNTIYF.

Many counts were recorded for this clonotype. The chain links TRBV12-3 or TRBV12-4 to TRBJ2-3, with 7 nucleotides matching TRBD1. The CDR3 totals 15 residues. V lost 5 bases and J lost 1; bases outside the gene matches: 6. CDR3 coding DNA: TGTGCCAGCAGTCTCGCTCAGGGGGGCACAGATACGCAGTATTTT. This gives the protein CASSLAQGGTDTQYF.

This clonotype has at least ten counts. The rearrangement links TRBV20-1 to TRBJ2-3; D possibly uses TRBD1 or TRBD2 (5 bases each). Looked up from germline, CDR1 is DFQATT and CDR2 is SNEGSKA (reference sequence). The CDR3 runs 15 residues. The germline V and J ends were trimmed by 0 bases and 4 bases, with 14 bases remaining between them. CDR3 in DNA: TGCAGTGCTAGAGATTGGGGACCTAGCCCAGATACGCAGTATTTT. Amino acids: CSARDWGPSPDTQYF.

Remarks on this clonotype: This could be a read error, since a much larger clone is one nucleotide away. This chain connects TRBV20-1 to TRBJ1-1, with no clear D. Deletions cut 1 base from V and 10 bases from J, with 22 bases between. Germline V gene lookup returns CDR1 DFQATT and CDR2 SNEGSKA (reference sequence). CDR3 length: 15 residues. CDR3 nucleotide sequence: TGCAGTGCTAGAGCCCGGGCACAGCCAGAAATGGGAGCTTTCTTT. Amino acids: CSARARAQPEMGAFF.

This clonotype has at least ten counts. CDR3 in DNA: TGTGCCAGCAGCCAAGATCTCAGGGGCGGGGGGGCATGGGATGAGCAGTTCTTC. Amino acids: CASSQDLRGGGAWDEQFF. The gene calls are TRBV4-2 and TRBJ2-1; 9 nucleotides line up with TRBD2. The CDR3 loop spans 18 amino acids. Germline V gene sequence: CDR1 LGHNA, CDR2 YNFKEQ. J lost 8 bases, V lost 0 bases, and 14 bases had no gene match.

Concerning this clonotype itself: A junction boundary mismatches the germline segment, possibly from a read error. The chain couples TRBV19 to TRBJ2-7; 10 nucleotides agree with TRBD1. In germline, CDR1 is LNHDA, CDR2 SQIVND (reference sequence). The CDR3 runs to 17 residues. The CDR3 sequence is CVSSIRETGGPSYEQYF. In nucleotides, the CDR3 is TGTGTCAGTAGTATAAGGGAGACAGGGGGCCCTTCCTACGAGCAGTACTTC.

This clonotype was seen at least ten times. The chain recombines TRBV7-9 with TRBJ1-4, with D hard to call. Germline loops: CDR1 SEHNR, CDR2 FQNEAQ (reference sequence). This CDR3 is built from 14 residues. V lost 8 bases, J lost 7 bases, and 17 bases lay in between. CDR3 in DNA: TGTGCCAGCGCGAAATGGGAGGAGCGTGAAAAACTGTTTTTT. As protein: CASAKWEEREKLFF.

This clonotype was found many times. The J gene is TRBJ2-3, the V gene TRBV5-6; the D gene is possibly TRBD1 (6 bases). The ends were cut back, 0 bases at V and 2 bases at J, with 10 bases in the middle. CDR3 size: 15 residues. Germline V CDR1 and CDR2: SGHDT, YYEEEE. The CDR3: CASSLGLGHTDTQYF. CDR3 in DNA: TGTGCCAGCAGCTTGGGTCTGGGACACACAGATACGCAGTATTTT.

This clonotype was seen many times. This rearrangement joins TRBV7-9 to TRBJ2-5; possible D gene TRBD2, 5 bases. With 7 bases removed from V and 5 bases from J, the gap between germline ends came to 17 bases. Per the germline V gene, CDR1 is SEHNR and CDR2 is FQNEAQ (reference sequence). This CDR3 spans 14 amino acids. This chain's CDR3 is CASTSTARGETQYF. CDR3 sequence (DNA): TGTGCCAGCACCTCAACCGCCAGAGGGGAGACCCAGTACTTC.